This is a list of T cell receptor beta chains from one sample in a study of blood T cell repertoires in COVID-19. Assay: immunoSEQ multiplex PCR; the TCRdb copy retains only in-frame clones and omits some. This repertoire shows approximately 100,000 clones, roughly 89% found once; its top ten account for 19%. The specimen sequenced was peripheral blood. All receptors derive from a human donor with acute or convalescent COVID-19. The donor label of this sample is uncertain. CDR3s include the opening cysteine and the closing phenylalanine or tryptophan. A D gene is named only where the DNA matches it firmly. The size of a clone is reported for some rows only, either as once, few or many, or as a class for expanded clones.

v_gene	abundance	d_gene	j_gene	CDR3nt	CDR3aa
TRBV7-9	few	NA	TRBJ1-1	TGTGCCAGCAGCATACAGGGTGTGAACACTGAAGCTTTCTTT	CASSIQGVNTEAFF
TRBV7-3	few	NA	TRBJ2-2	TGTGCCAGCAGCTTAGGTGGTCGCAGAACCGGGGAGCTGTTTTTT	CASSLGGRRTGELFF
TRBV15	NA	TRBD1	TRBJ2-7	TGTGCCACCAGCCGACAGGGCAACTCCTACGAGCAGTACTTC	CATSRQGNSYEQYF
TRBV6-2/TRBV6-3	NA	NA	TRBJ1-1	TGTGCCAGCAGTTACTTGGCGAACACTGAAGCTTTCTTT	CASSYLANTEAFF
TRBV10-1	NA	NA	TRBJ2-7	TGCGCCAGCAGTGATGGACACCGTGCCCAATACGAGCAGTACTTC	CASSDGHRAQYEQYF
TRBV2	NA	NA	TRBJ1-5	TGTGCCAGCAGTGCCCGGGGTGGGGGCCGCCAGCAGCCCCAGCATTTT	CASSARGGGRQQPQHF
TRBV19	NA	NA	TRBJ2-3	TGTGCCAGTAGTATAGAGCAGGGTACAGATACGCAGTATTTT	CASSIEQGTDTQYF
TRBV6-2/TRBV6-3	NA	TRBD1	TRBJ2-2	TGTGCCAGCAGCCCGGGACGTGGTCAGGGACAGAGCACCGGGGAGCTGTTTTTT	CASSPGRGQGQSTGELFF
TRBV18	NA	NA	TRBJ1-2	TGTGCCAGCTCACCACCGACCCCAGGGTTCTATGGCTACACCTTC	CASSPPTPGFYGYTF
TRBV4-2	NA	TRBD1	TRBJ2-1	TGTGCCAGCAGCCAAGACTTGGGACAGCACTACAATGAGCAGTTCTTC	CASSQDLGQHYNEQFF
TRBV6-5	NA	NA	TRBJ1-1	TGTGCCAGCTTAGACACCCAACCCATGAACACTGAAGCTTTCTTT	CASLDTQPMNTEAFF
TRBV19	NA	NA	TRBJ2-7	TGTGCCAGTAGTATGGGGGACACTTCCGAGCAGTACTTC	CASSMGDTSEQYF
TRBV28	NA	NA	TRBJ2-7	TGTGCCAGCAGTTTATCCAGGTTCAACGAGCAGTACTTC	CASSLSRFNEQYF
TRBV7-2	NA	NA	TRBJ1-2	TGTGCCAGCAGACAGCTTAAGGGCTACACCTTC	CASRQLKGYTF
TRBV18	NA	NA	TRBJ1-3	TGTGCCAGCTCACCTCGACAGGGAAACACCATATATTTT	CASSPRQGNTIYF
TRBV30	NA	TRBD1	TRBJ1-5	TGTGCCTACTCGGGACAGGGCAATCAGCCCCAGCATTTT	CAYSGQGNQPQHF
TRBV19	NA	NA	TRBJ1-1	TGTGCCAGTAGTATATCCCTCGGGTTCACTGAAGCTTTCTTT	CASSISLGFTEAFF
TRBV13	NA	NA	TRBJ1-2	TGTGCCAGCAGCTCGGACACCTTAAACTATGGCTACACCTTC	CASSSDTLNYGYTF
TRBV4-3	NA	NA	TRBJ1-6	TGCGCCAGCAGCCAAGACGGGGGTACTAATTCACCCCTCCACTTT	CASSQDGGTNSPLHF
TRBV11-2	NA	NA	TRBJ1-1	TGTGCCAGCAGTCTAGCGGGGGAGGAGAAAGCTTTCTTT	CASSLAGEEKAFF
TRBV19	NA	TRBD1	TRBJ1-5	TGTGCCAGTAGGCAGGGACAGGGCGGCAATCAGCCCCAGCATTTT	CASRQGQGGNQPQHF
TRBV7-7	NA	NA	TRBJ2-2	TGTGCCAGCAGCTTCGGGACATTTAACACCGGGGAGCTGTTTTTT	CASSFGTFNTGELFF
TRBV28	NA	NA	TRBJ1-4	TGTGCCAGCAGCCCCCCACAGGCGTCGGGTGAAAAACTGTTTTTT	CASSPPQASGEKLFF
TRBV7-2	NA	TRBD2	TRBJ2-7	TGTGCCAGCAGACCAAGCGGGGGCTACGAGCAGTACTTC	CASRPSGGYEQYF
TRBV7-9	NA	TRBD1	TRBJ1-1	TGTGCCAGCAGCTTAGTCGCTACCGGGACAGGGGCCACTGAAGCTTTCTTT	CASSLVATGTGATEAFF
TRBV3-1/TRBV3-2	NA	TRBD2	TRBJ2-7	TGTGCCAGCAGCCCCTGGGGGGGAGGATCATACGAGCAGTACTTC	CASSPWGGGSYEQYF
TRBV4-3	NA	TRBD1	TRBJ1-2	TGCGCCAGCAGCCAAGAGTGGCAGGGGGCTCGTGGCTACACCTTC	CASSQEWQGARGYTF
TRBV5-5	NA	NA	TRBJ1-4	TGTGCCAGCAACGGGGACAACGTCTTGGGGGAAAAACTGTTTTTT	CASNGDNVLGEKLFF
TRBV4-3	once	NA	TRBJ2-3	TGCGCCAGCAGCCCCCCCGCGGACAGTGCTAGCACAGATACGCAGTATTTT	CASSPPADSASTDTQYF
TRBV7-8	NA	TRBD1	TRBJ1-1	TGTGCCAGCAGCCCGTACCGTGTAGCGACAGGGTTACGGGTCGTCCGGACTGAAGCTTTCTTT	CASSPYRVATGLRVVRTEAFF
TRBV10-3	NA	TRBD1	TRBJ1-1	TGTGCCATCAGCTTCGGGACAGGGGGCGGTAAGGGGGAGGCTTTCTTT	CAISFGTGGGKGEAFF
TRBV28	NA	TRBD1	TRBJ1-3	TGTGCCAGCAGTCAACTCGGGACAGCGAAGGGAAACACCATATATTTT	CASSQLGTAKGNTIYF
TRBV7-2	NA	TRBD1	TRBJ1-4	TGTGCCAGCAGCCTAGCAGGGGGCCGAGAAAAACTGTTTTTT	CASSLAGGREKLFF
TRBV18	NA	TRBD1	TRBJ2-7	TGTGCCAGCTCGACCGGGACAGGGCCCTACGAGCAGTACTTC	CASSTGTGPYEQYF
TRBV28	NA	TRBD1	TRBJ1-2	TGTGCCAGCAGTGTTGGGACAGGGGTCTATGGCTACACCTTC	CASSVGTGVYGYTF
TRBV4-1	NA	TRBD1	TRBJ1-2	TGCGCCAGCAGCCCGAAACCGGGACAGGGGGCCCAGAACTATGGCTACACCTTC	CASSPKPGQGAQNYGYTF
TRBV6-2/TRBV6-3	NA	TRBD1	TRBJ1-5	TGTGCCAGCAGTTTTTACCGAGGGACAGGGGGCAATCAGCCCCAGCATTTT	CASSFYRGTGGNQPQHF
TRBV27	once	TRBD1	TRBJ2-7	TGTGCCAGCGGCTCCAACCTCGGGACAGAGAGCTACGAGCAGTACTTC	CASGSNLGTESYEQYF
TRBV18	NA	TRBD1	TRBJ2-7	TGTGCCAGCTCACCGGGACAGGGTCGCGCCTACGAGCAGTACTTC	CASSPGQGRAYEQYF
TRBV7-2	NA	TRBD2	TRBJ2-7	TGTGCCAGCACCCTCGGGGGGGCGCTTGACGAGCAGTACTTC	CASTLGGALDEQYF
TRBV3-1/TRBV3-2	NA	TRBD1	TRBJ1-2	TGTGCCAGCAGCCAAGCGTTCGGGACAGCCTATGGCTACACCTTC	CASSQAFGTAYGYTF
TRBV7-6	NA	TRBD2	TRBJ2-3	TGTGCCAGCAGCCTGGGGACTAGCGGCACAGATACGCAGTATTTT	CASSLGTSGTDTQYF
TRBV28	NA	TRBD2	TRBJ2-7	TGTGCCAGCAGTGAGCTGGGACGGGAGGCCTACGAGCAGTACTTC	CASSELGREAYEQYF
TRBV6-6	NA	NA	TRBJ2-1	TGTGCCAGCAAAGCCGTTTCGGGGAATGAGCAGTTCTTC	CASKAVSGNEQFF
TRBV9	NA	NA	TRBJ1-6	TGTGCCAGCAATTGGGGGGAAGGCTCACCCCTCCACTTT	CASNWGEGSPLHF